This T cell receptor beta chain emerged from a study of CXCR3-negative and CXCR3-positive naive CD8 T cells. Study-wide points: Against CXCR3-negative naive cells, CXCR3-positive naive cells showed more hydrophobic TRB CDR3s. The study found comparably high diversity in both naive subsets and much lower diversity in memory CD8+ cells. Surface CD5 was comparable between naive subsets; TCR strength was inferred from TRB CDR3 properties.

All TRB cDNA libraries came from 5' RACE performed with UMI labels. TCRdb re-called the 5' RACE reads; one entry per CDR3 protein, DNA not given. Its listing shows some 50,000 distinct CDR3 sequences. As regards this clonotype: The antigen is undetermined.

The CDR3 length is 15 residues. The germline V gene encodes CDR1 LNHDA and CDR2 SQIVND (reference sequence). The TCR originated in a human donor in good health. Some clones in this sample may be carry-over from other donors' samples. V usage is TRBV19 and J usage is TRBJ1-1. The sequenced sample was naive CXCR3+ CD8+ T cells from blood. Subset defined: CD45RO-CCR7+CD27+CD95- naive CD8+ T cells expressing CXCR3 (TNR3+). The CDR3 protein is CASSILPGGPREAFF.